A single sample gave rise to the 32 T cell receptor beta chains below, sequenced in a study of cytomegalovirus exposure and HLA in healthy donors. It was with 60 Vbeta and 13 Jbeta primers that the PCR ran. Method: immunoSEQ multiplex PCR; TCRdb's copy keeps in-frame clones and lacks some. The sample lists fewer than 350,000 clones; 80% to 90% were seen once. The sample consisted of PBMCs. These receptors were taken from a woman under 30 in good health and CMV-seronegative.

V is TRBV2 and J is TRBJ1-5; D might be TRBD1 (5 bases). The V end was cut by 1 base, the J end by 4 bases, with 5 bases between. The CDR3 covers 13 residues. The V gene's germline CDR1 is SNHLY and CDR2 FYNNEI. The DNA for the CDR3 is TGTGCCAGCAGTGAAGAGGGGAATCAGCCCCAGCATTTT. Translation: CASSEEGNQPQHF.

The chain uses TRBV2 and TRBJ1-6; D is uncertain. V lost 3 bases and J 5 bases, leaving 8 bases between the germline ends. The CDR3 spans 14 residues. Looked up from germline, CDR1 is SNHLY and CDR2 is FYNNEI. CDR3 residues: CASSEEGNNSPLHF. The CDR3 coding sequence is TGTGCCAGCAGTGAGGAGGGTAATAATTCACCCCTCCACTTT.

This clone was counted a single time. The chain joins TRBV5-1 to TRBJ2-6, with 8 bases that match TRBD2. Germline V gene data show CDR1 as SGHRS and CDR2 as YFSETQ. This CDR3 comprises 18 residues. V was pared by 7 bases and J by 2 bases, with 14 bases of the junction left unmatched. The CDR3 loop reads CASHPGVAGSAGANVLTF. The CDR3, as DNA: TGCGCCAGCCATCCGGGCGTAGCGGGATCAGCTGGGGCCAACGTCCTGACTTTC.

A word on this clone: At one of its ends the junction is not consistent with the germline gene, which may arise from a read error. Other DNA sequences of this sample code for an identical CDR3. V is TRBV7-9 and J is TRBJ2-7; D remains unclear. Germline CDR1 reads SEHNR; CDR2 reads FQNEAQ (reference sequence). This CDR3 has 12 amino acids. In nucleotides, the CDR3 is TGTTCCAGCAGCCTTCCCTCCTACGAGCAGTACTTC. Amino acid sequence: CSSSLPSYEQYF.

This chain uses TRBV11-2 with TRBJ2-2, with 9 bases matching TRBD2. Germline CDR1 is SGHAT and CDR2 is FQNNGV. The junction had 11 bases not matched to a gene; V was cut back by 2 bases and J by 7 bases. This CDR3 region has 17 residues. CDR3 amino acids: CASSLMGLAIWSGELFF. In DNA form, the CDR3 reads TGTGCCAGCAGCTTAATGGGACTAGCCATATGGAGCGGGGAGCTGTTTTTT.

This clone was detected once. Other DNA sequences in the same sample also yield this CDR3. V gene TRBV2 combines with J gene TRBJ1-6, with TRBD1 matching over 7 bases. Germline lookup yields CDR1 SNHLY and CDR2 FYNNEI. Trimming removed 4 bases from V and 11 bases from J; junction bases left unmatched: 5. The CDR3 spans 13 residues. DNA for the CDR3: TGTGCCAGCAGTGGGCAGGGGGTGGCACCCCTCCACTTT. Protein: CASSGQGVAPLHF.

This CDR3 reads CASRTGTTSNQPQHF. The CDR3 DNA follows: TGTGCCAGCAGAACAGGGACAACCAGCAATCAGCCCCAGCATTTT. The rearrangement uses TRBV2 and TRBJ1-5; D may be TRBD1 (6 bases). The CDR3 covers 15 residues. The germline V and J ends were trimmed by 6 bases and 1 base, with 13 bases remaining between them. The germline CDR1 and CDR2 sequences are SNHLY and FYNNEI. The whole variable domain, remainder taken from reference TRBV2 and TRBJ1-5, is EPEVTQTPSHQVTQMGQEVILRCVPISNHLYFYWYRQILGQKVEFLVSFYNNEISEKSEIFDDQFSVERPDGSNFTLKIRSTKLEDSAMYFCASRTGTTSNQPQHFGDGTRLSIL.

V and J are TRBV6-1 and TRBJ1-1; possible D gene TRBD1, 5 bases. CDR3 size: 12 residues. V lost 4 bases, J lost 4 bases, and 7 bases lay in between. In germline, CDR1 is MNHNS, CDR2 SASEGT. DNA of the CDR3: TGTGCCAGCAGTGGGGACTTCACTGAAGCTTTCTTT. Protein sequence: CASSGDFTEAFF.

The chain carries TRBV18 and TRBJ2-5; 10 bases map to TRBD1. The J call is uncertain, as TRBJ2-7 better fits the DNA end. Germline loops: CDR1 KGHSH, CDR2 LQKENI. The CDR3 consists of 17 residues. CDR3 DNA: TGTGCCAGCTCACGGCGCAACCGGGACAGGGGTTGGTACGAGCAGTACTTC. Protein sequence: CASSRRNRDRGWYEQYF.

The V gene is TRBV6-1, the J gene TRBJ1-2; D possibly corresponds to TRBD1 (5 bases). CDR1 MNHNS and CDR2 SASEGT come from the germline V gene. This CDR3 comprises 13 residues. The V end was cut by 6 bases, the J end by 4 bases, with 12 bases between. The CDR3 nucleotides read TGTGCCAGCAGGGGTACAGGCCTCTATGGCTACACCTTC. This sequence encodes CASRGTGLYGYTF.

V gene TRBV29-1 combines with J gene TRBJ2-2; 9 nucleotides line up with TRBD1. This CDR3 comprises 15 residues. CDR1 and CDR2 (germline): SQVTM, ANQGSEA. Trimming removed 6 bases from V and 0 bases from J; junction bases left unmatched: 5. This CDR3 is CSVSGQGANTGELFF. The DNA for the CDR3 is TGCAGCGTATCGGGACAGGGCGCGAACACCGGGGAGCTGTTTTTT.

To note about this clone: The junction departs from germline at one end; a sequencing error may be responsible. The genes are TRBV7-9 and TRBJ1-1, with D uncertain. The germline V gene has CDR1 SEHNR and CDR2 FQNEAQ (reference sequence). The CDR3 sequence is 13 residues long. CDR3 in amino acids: CSSSPTGDTEAFF. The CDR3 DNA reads TGTTCCAGCAGCCCCACCGGGGACACTGAAGCTTTCTTT.

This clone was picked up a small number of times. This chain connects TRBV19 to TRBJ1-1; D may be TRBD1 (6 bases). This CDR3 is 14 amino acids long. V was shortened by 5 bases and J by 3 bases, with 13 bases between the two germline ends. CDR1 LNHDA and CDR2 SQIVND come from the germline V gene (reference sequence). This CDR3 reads CASSAYQGHTEAFF. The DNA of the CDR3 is TGTGCCAGTAGTGCTTATCAGGGGCACACTGAAGCTTTCTTT.

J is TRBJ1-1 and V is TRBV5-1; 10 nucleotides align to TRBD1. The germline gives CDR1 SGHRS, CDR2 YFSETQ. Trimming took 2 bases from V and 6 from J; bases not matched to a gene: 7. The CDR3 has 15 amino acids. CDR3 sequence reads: CASSFSGDRGAEAFF. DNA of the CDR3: TGCGCCAGCAGCTTCTCGGGGGACAGGGGAGCTGAAGCTTTCTTT. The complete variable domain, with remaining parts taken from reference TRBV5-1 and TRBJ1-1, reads KAGVTQTPRYLIKTRGQQVTLSCSPISGHRSVSWYQQTPGQGLQFLFEYFSETQRNKGNFPGRFSGRQFSNSRSEMNVSTLELGDSALYLCASSFSGDRGAEAFFGQGTRLTVV.

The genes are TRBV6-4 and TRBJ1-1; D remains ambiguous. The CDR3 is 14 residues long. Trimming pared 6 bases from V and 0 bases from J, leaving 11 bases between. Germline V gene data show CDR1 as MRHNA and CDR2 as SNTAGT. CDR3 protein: CASRKENMNTEAFF. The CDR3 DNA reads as TGTGCCAGCAGAAAGGAGAACATGAACACTGAAGCTTTCTTT.

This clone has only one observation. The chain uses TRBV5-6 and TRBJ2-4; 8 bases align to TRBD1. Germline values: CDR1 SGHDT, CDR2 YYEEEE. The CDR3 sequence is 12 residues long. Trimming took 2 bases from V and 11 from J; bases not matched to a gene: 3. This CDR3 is CASSFGQGFQYF. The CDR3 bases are TGTGCCAGCAGCTTCGGACAGGGTTTTCAGTACTTC.

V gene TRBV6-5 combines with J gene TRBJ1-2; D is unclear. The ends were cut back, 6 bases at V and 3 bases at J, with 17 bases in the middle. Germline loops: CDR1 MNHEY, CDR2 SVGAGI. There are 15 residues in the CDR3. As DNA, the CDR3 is TGTGCCAGCAGGGATCAGGAGGCAGACTACTATGGCTACACCTTC. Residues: CASRDQEADYYGYTF.

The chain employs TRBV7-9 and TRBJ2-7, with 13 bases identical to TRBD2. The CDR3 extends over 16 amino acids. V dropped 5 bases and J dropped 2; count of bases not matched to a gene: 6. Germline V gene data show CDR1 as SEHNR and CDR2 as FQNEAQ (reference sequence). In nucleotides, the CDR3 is TGTGCCAGCAGCCCCAGACTAGCGGGGGGCGCCTACGAGCAGTACTTC. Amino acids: CASSPRLAGGAYEQYF.

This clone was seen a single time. Written as DNA, the CDR3 is TGTGCCAGCAGACCAGGTGGGGGGGCACGGCCCTACAATGAGCAGTTCTTC. It translates to CASRPGGGARPYNEQFF. V is TRBV5-4 and J is TRBJ2-1, with D perhaps matching TRBD2 (7 bases). CDR1 and CDR2 (germline): SGHNT, YYREEE (reference sequence). CDR3 size: 17 residues. The V end lost 5 bases, the J end lost 2 bases, and 20 bases lay between the germline ends.

The DNA for the CDR3 is TGTGCCAGCAGTCTGAGGACAGGGAACACCTACGAGCAGTACTTC. This encodes CASSLRTGNTYEQYF. This chain links TRBV6-1 with TRBJ2-7; 8 nucleotides line up with TRBD1. The germline CDR1 and CDR2 sequences are MNHNS and SASEGT. V lost 5 bases and J lost 2; bases outside the gene matches: 8. The CDR3 length is 15 residues.

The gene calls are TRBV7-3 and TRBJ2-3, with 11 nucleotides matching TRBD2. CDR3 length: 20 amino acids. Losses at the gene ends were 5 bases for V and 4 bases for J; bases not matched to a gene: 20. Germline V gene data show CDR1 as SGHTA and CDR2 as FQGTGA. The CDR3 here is CASSHFTGTSGPLRPDTQYF. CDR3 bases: TGTGCCAGCAGCCACTTCACCGGGACTAGCGGACCACTGCGACCAGATACGCAGTATTTT.

The CDR3 sequence: CASSRAAGGGDTQYF. CDR3 nucleotide sequence: TGTGCCAGCAGTAGGGCGGCGGGGGGAGGTGATACGCAGTATTTT. The V call is TRBV27, the J call TRBJ2-3; 8 bases map to TRBD2. Germline-derived CDR1 and CDR2 are MNHEY and SMNVEV (reference sequence). V lost 5 bases and J lost 6; bases outside the gene matches: 10. The CDR3 length is 15 residues.

CDR3 coding DNA: TGTGCCTGGAGTTCGGGACTAGCGGTCGTATACTTC. This translates into CAWSSGLAVVYF. The J gene is TRBJ2-5, the V gene TRBV30; 11 bases match TRBD2. V was pared by 2 bases and J by 14 bases, with 7 bases of the junction left unmatched. This CDR3 has 12 residues. Germline V gives CDR1 GTSNPN, CDR2 SVGIG (reference sequence).

CDR3: CASSTPGNTEAFF. CDR3 coding DNA: TGTGCCAGCAGCACCCCCGGGAACACTGAAGCTTTCTTT. V usage is TRBV7-9 and J usage is TRBJ1-1; the D is unclear. Germline assignment: CDR1 SEHNR and CDR2 FQNEAQ (reference sequence). V was cut by 5 bases and J by 1 base, with 8 bases left in between. This CDR3 contains 13 residues.

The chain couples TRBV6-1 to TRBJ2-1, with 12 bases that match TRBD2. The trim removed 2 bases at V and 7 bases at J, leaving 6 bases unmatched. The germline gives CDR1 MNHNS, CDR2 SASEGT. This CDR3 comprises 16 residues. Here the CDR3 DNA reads TGTGCCAGCAGTGAATCTAGCGGGGGGGCCATTAATGAGCAGTTCTTC. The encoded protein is CASSESSGGAINEQFF.

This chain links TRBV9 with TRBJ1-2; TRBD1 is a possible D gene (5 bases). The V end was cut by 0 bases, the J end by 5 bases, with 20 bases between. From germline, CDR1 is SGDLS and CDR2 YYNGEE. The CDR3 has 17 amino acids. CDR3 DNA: TGTGCCAGCAGCGTAGGATTTGGCTCACCTGGGGGGTATGGCTACACCTTC. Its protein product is CASSVGFGSPGGYGYTF.

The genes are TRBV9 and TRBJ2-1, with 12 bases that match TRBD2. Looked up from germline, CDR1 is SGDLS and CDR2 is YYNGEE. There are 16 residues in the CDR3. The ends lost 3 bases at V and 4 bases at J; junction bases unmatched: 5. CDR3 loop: CASSEPSGGAYNEQFF. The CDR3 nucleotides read TGTGCCAGCAGCGAACCTAGCGGGGGGGCATACAATGAGCAGTTCTTC. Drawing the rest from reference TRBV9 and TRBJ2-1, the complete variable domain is DSGVTQTPKHLITATGQRVTLRCSPRSGDLSVYWYQQSLDQGLQFLIQYYNGEERAKGNILERFSAQQFPDLHSELNLSSLELGDSALYFCASSEPSGGAYNEQFFGPGTRLTVL.

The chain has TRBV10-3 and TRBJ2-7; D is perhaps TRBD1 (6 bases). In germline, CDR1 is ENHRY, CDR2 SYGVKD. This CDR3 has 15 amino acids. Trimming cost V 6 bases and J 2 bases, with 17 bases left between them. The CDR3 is CAISQQGKRPYEQYF. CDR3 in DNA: TGTGCCATCAGCCAACAGGGAAAGAGGCCCTACGAGCAGTACTTC.

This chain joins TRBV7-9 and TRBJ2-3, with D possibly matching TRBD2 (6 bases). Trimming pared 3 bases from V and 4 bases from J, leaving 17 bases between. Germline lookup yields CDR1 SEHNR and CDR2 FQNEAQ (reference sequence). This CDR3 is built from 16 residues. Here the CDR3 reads CASSFSGLLSADTQYF. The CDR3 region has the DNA TGTGCCAGCAGCTTTTCGGGACTCCTCTCCGCAGATACGCAGTATTTT.

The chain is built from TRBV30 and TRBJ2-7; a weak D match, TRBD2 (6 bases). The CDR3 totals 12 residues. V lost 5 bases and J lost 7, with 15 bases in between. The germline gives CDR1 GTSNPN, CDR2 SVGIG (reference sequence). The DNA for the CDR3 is TGTGCCTGGGATGCTGGGCGGGGAGAGCAGTACTTC. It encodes CAWDAGRGEQYF.

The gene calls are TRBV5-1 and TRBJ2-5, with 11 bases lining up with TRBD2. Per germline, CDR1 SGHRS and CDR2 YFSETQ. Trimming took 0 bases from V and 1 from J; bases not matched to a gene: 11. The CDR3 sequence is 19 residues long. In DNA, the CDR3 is TGCGCCAGCAGCTTGGCCCGGGCTAGCGGGGGGCCCCTCCAAGAGACCCAGTACTTC. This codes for CASSLARASGGPLQETQYF. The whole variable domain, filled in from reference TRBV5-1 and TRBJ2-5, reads KAGVTQTPRYLIKTRGQQVTLSCSPISGHRSVSWYQQTPGQGLQFLFEYFSETQRNKGNFPGRFSGRQFSNSRSEMNVSTLELGDSALYLCASSLARASGGPLQETQYFGPGTRLLVL.

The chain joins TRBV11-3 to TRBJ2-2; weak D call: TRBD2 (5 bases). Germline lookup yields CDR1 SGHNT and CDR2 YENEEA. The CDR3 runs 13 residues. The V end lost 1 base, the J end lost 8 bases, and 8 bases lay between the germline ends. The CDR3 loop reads CASSLGGMGELFF. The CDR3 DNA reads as TGTGCCAGCAGCTTAGGAGGGATGGGGGAGCTGTTTTTT. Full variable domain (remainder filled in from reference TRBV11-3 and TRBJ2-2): EAGVVQSPRYKIIEKKQPVAFWCNPISGHNTLYWYLQNLGQGPELLIRYENEEAVDDSQLPKDRFSAERLKGVDSTLKIQPAELGDSAVYLCASSLGGMGELFFGEGSRLTVL.